The 20 T cell receptor beta chains below come from one sample, sequenced in a study of T cells after yellow fever vaccination. TCRdb fed the 5' RACE reads into MiXCR, producing one record per CDR3 protein. The sample lists about 210,000 distinct CDR3 sequences; about 3% were seen once. The specimen was CD4+ T cells sorted from PBMCs, collected 10 days after the yellow fever booster vaccination. These receptors originate from a man aged 18 to 29 who received the YFV17D yellow fever vaccine.

This clonotype was observed many times. J is TRBJ2-5 and V is TRBV6-2 or TRBV6-3, with D possibly TRBD1 on 6 matching bases. The CDR3 sequence is 15 residues long. The V end was cut by 6 bases, the J end by 3 bases, with 17 bases between. The germline gives CDR1 MNHEY, CDR2 SVGEGT. CDR3 coding DNA: TGTGCCAGCAGAAACAGGGCGGAATTTAAAGAGACCCAGTACTTC. It encodes CASRNRAEFKETQYF.

Many counts were recorded for this clonotype. The junction departs from the called germline gene at one end, perhaps through a read error. The genes are TRBV28 and TRBJ2-1; D might be TRBD1 or TRBD2, each matching 5 bases. The CDR3 contains 13 residues. Germline CDR1 MDHEN, CDR2 SYDVKM. This chain's CDR3 is CASSSTGPLRRVF. The CDR3 DNA reads as TGTGCCAGCAGTTCAACGGGACCCTTGCGGCGGGTCTTC.

In its sample, this clonotype was seen many times. The chain is built from TRBV7-2 and TRBJ1-1; the D is unclear. The CDR3 is made up of 15 amino acids. Germline-derived CDR1 and CDR2 are SGHTA and FQGNSA. Trimming took off 10 bases at V and 3 bases at J, with 21 bases between the two ends. CDR3 residues: CATKSIGPYYTEAFF. The CDR3 DNA reads TGTGCCACAAAGTCCATAGGACCTTATTACACTGAAGCTTTCTTT.

This clonotype was seen more than once but under ten times. The chain recombines TRBV2 with TRBJ2-5, with no clear D. Trimming removed 7 bases from V and 1 base from J, with 7 bases in between. This CDR3 contains 12 residues. Germline assignment: CDR1 SNHLY and CDR2 FYNNEI. The CDR3 sequence is CASNYVQETQYF. DNA of the CDR3: TGTGCCAGCAATTACGTCCAAGAGACCCAGTACTTC.

This clonotype occurred many times. The chain joins TRBV7-2 to TRBJ1-1, with 10 bases matching TRBD1. The CDR3 is 15 residues long. J was trimmed by 2 bases and V by 5 bases; bases with no gene match: 5. Per germline, CDR1 SGHTA and CDR2 FQGNSA. The CDR3 loop is CASSGRDRGNTEAFF. The DNA for the CDR3 is TGTGCCAGCAGCGGCCGGGACAGGGGCAACACTGAAGCTTTCTTT.

There are a few counts of this clonotype. The chain joins TRBV5-1 to TRBJ2-7; 8 bases are shared with TRBD1. The CDR3 totals 16 residues. J lost 1 base, V lost 2 bases, and 8 bases had no gene match. Germline V gene lookup returns CDR1 SGHRS and CDR2 YFSETQ. CDR3: CASSLDPGTGSYEQYV. CDR3 DNA sequence: TGCGCCAGCAGCTTAGACCCCGGGACAGGATCCTACGAGCAGTACGTC.

This clonotype showed up many times. The rearrangement links TRBV25-1 to TRBJ2-2; D uncertain. The CDR3 sequence is 14 residues long. V lost 2 bases to trimming and J lost 2 bases, with 6 bases between them. The germline gives CDR1 MGHDK, CDR2 SYGVNS. The CDR3 DNA sequence: TGTGCCAGCAGTGAACAAGTTAACACCGGGGAGCTGTTTTTT. Translating it yields CASSEQVNTGELFF.

This clonotype showed up many times. The chain is built from TRBV7-2 and TRBJ1-2; 7 bases align to TRBD1. The CDR3 is 16 residues long. V gave up 4 bases and J gave up 2 bases; unmatched junction bases: 10. Per the germline V gene, CDR1 is SGHTA and CDR2 is FQGNSA. The CDR3 spells CASSSPLGGQNYGYTF. DNA of the CDR3: TGTGCCAGCAGCTCCCCACTCGGGGGACAGAACTATGGCTACACCTTC. The entire variable domain, with the rest obtained from reference TRBV7-2 and TRBJ1-2, is as follows: GAGVSQSPSNKVTEKGKDVELRCDPISGHTALYWYRQSLGQGLEFLIYFQGNSAPDKSGLPSDRFSAERTGGSVSTLTIQRTQQEDSAVYLCASSSPLGGQNYGYTFGSGTRLTVV.

This clonotype has at least ten counts. The V call is TRBV29-1, the J call TRBJ1-1; no clear D. Trimming stripped 7 bases from V and 1 base from J, with 16 bases between. The CDR3 sequence is 14 residues long. Per germline, CDR1 SQVTM and CDR2 ANQGSEA. CDR3 amino acids: CSAQVFSGNTEAFF. CDR3 DNA: TGCAGCGCCCAAGTCTTTTCGGGGAACACTGAAGCTTTCTTT.

This clonotype was seen repeatedly, ten times or more. A much larger clone differs from this one at a single base, so this may be a read error. This sequence joins TRBV7-2 and TRBJ2-1, with 8 bases identical to TRBD2. The germline CDR1 and CDR2 sequences are SGHTA and FQGNSA. The CDR3 is 16 amino acids. V dropped 6 bases and J dropped 3; count of bases not matched to a gene: 10. The CDR3 is CASRHLSGGGYNEQFF. In DNA form, the CDR3 reads TGTGCCAGCAGACACCTCAGCGGGGGCGGCTACAATGAGCAGTTCTTC.

This clonotype was seen at least ten times. This chain connects TRBV5-6 to TRBJ2-7; D is possibly TRBD1 (6 bases). V was cut by 1 base and J by 7 bases, with 12 bases left in between. The CDR3 spans 13 residues. In germline, CDR1 is SGHDT, CDR2 YYEEEE. CDR3 sequence: CASSLIPGDEQYV. The CDR3 DNA is TGTGCCAGCAGCTTGATTCCAGGGGATGAGCAGTACGTC.

This chain connects TRBV18 to TRBJ1-1; D call uncertain. The germline CDR1 and CDR2 sequences are KGHSH and LQKENI. The CDR3 covers 13 residues. The ends were cut back, 5 bases at V and 0 bases at J, with 7 bases in the middle. The CDR3 here is CASSSLMNTEAFF. The CDR3 DNA follows: TGTGCCAGCTCATCTCTTATGAACACTGAAGCTTTCTTT. The full variable domain, completed using reference TRBV18 and TRBJ1-1, is NAGVMQNPRHLVRRRGQEARLRCSPMKGHSHVYWYRQLPEEGLKFMVYLQKENIIDESGMPKERFSAEFPKEGPSILRIQQVVRGDSAAYFCASSSLMNTEAFFGQGTRLTVV.

This clonotype was seen repeatedly, ten times or more. This chain joins TRBV12-3 or TRBV12-4 and TRBJ1-5; perhaps TRBD1 as D (5 bases). Trimming pared 6 bases from V and 6 bases from J, leaving 18 bases between. The CDR3 sequence is 15 residues long. CDR3 amino acids: CASRRTGVHRQPQHF. CDR3 DNA: TGTGCCAGCAGGCGAACAGGTGTCCATCGTCAGCCCCAGCATTTT.

This clonotype has just a few counts. The chain is built from TRBV20-1 and TRBJ2-3, with TRBD2 matching 10 bases. The CDR3 is made up of 16 amino acids. The ends lost 1 base at V and 3 bases at J; junction bases unmatched: 7. The germline V gene encodes CDR1 DFQATT and CDR2 SNEGSKA (reference sequence). For the CDR3, the DNA is TGCAGTGCTAGAGCGTTAGCGGGGGGAAGAACAGATACGCAGTATTTT. Protein product: CSARALAGGRTDTQYF.

The chain links TRBV9 to TRBJ2-7, with 8 bases that match TRBD2. The ends lost 0 bases at V and 3 bases at J; junction bases unmatched: 5. The CDR3 spans 15 residues. Looked up from germline, CDR1 is SGDLS and CDR2 is YYNGEE. CDR3 region: CASSVVVAGGYEQYF. The DNA of the CDR3 is TGTGCCAGCAGCGTAGTTGTGGCGGGGGGCTACGAGCAGTACTTC.

This clonotype was counted many times. The CDR3 DNA reads as TGTGCCAGCAGTTTGGGCGAGGGGAGGTCACCCCTCCACTTT. Its translation is CASSLGEGRSPLHF. The V call is TRBV12-3 or TRBV12-4, the J call TRBJ1-6; TRBD1 might be the D (5 bases). V was trimmed by 3 bases and J by 10 bases, leaving 13 bases between them. This CDR3 region has 14 residues.

This clonotype occurred many times. The chain employs TRBV27 and TRBJ2-2; D is perhaps TRBD1 (6 bases). The CDR3 contains 17 residues. Deletions cut 6 bases from V and 0 bases from J, with 17 bases between. Germline-derived CDR1 and CDR2 are MNHEY and SMNVEV (reference sequence). The CDR3 protein is CASRGDRQGPNTGELFF. DNA of the CDR3: TGTGCCAGCAGAGGAGACCGCCAGGGGCCGAACACCGGGGAGCTGTTTTTT.

The chain couples TRBV14 to TRBJ1-5, with D perhaps TRBD1 (5 bases). Germline lookup yields CDR1 SGHDN and CDR2 FVKESK. The length of the CDR3 is 12 residues. The V and J ends lost 1 base and 11 bases respectively, with 9 bases between them. The DNA for the CDR3 is TGTGCCAGCAGCCAAGGGGACGCGGCCCAGCATTTT. Translation gives CASSQGDAAQHF.

The chain joins TRBV21-1 to TRBJ2-1; the D call TRBD2 from the table was never checked on the DNA. TRBV21-1 is termed a pseudogene. CDR3 length: 15 amino acids. For the CDR3, the DNA is TGTGCCAGCAGCAAAACGCCTGAGGGATCCAATGAGCAGTTCTTC. This sequence encodes CASSKTPEGSNEQFF.

This clonotype has just a few counts. CDR3 loop: CASSPRLAVVTDTQYF. CDR3 DNA: TGTGCCAGCAGTCCCAGACTAGCGGTAGTCACAGATACGCAGTATTTT. The rearrangement joins TRBV2 to TRBJ2-3; 9 nucleotides agree with TRBD2. This CDR3 comprises 16 residues. Germline V gives CDR1 SNHLY, CDR2 FYNNEI. J was trimmed by 2 bases and V by 5 bases; bases with no gene match: 8.